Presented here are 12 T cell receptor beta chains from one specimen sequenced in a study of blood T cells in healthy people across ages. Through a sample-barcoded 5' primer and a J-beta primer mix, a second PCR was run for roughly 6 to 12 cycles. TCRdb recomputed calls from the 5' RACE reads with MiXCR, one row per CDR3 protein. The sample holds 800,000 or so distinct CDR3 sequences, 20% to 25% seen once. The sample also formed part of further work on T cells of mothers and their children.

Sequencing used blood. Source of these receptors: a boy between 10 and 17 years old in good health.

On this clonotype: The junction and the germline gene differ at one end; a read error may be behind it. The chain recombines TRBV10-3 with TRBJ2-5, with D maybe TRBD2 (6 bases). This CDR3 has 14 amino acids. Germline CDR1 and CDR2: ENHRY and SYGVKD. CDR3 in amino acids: CAISQGLTQEAQYF. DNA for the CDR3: TGTGCCATCAGCCAGGGACTGACTCAAGAGGCCCAGTACTTC.

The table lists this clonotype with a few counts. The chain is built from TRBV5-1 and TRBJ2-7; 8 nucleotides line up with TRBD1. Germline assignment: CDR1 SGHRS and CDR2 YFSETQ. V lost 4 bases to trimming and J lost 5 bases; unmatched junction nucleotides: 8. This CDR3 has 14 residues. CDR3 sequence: CASSPGQGIHEQYF. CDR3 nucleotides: TGCGCCAGCAGCCCTGGACAGGGTATCCACGAGCAGTACTTC.

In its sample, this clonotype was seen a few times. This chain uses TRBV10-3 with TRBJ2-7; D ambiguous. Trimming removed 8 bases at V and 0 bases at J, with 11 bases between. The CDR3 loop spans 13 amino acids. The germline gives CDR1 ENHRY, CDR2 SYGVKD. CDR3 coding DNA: TGTGCCATCGCCCTCGATAGCTCCTACGAGCAGTACTTC. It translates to CAIALDSSYEQYF.

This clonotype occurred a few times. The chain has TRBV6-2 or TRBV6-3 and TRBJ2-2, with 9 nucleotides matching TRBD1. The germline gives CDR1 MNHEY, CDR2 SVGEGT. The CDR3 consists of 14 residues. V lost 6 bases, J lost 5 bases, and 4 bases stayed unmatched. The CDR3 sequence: CASRTGGRTGELFF. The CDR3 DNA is TGTGCCAGCAGAACAGGGGGCAGAACCGGGGAGCTGTTTTTT.

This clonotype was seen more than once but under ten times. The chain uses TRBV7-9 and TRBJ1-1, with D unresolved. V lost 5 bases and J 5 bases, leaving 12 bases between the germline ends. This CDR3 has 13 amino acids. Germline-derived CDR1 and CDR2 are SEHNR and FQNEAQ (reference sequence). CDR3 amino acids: CASSPERSTEAFF. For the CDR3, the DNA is TGTGCCAGCAGCCCCGAGAGGTCTACTGAAGCTTTCTTT.

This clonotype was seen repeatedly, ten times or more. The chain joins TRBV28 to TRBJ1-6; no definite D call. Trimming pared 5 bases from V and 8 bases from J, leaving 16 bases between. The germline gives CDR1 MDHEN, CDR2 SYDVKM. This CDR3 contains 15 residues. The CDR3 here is CASSPLTSPDSPLHF. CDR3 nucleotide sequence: TGTGCCAGCAGTCCTCTGACCTCGCCCGATTCACCCCTCCACTTT.

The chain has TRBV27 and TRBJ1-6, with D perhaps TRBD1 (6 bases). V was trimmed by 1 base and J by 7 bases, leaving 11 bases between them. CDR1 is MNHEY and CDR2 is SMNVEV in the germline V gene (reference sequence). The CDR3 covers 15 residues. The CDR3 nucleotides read TGTGCCAGCAGTTTATACAGGGCAGGAAATTCACCCCTCCACTTT. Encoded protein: CASSLYRAGNSPLHF.

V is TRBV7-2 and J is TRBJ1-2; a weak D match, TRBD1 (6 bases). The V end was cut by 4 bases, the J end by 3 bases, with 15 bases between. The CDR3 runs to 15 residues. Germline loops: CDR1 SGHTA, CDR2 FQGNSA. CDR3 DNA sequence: TGTGCCAGCAGCTGGACCGGGGGCCGGTACTATGGCTACACCTTC. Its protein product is CASSWTGGRYYGYTF. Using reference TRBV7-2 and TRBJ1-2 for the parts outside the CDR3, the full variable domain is GAGVSQSPSNKVTEKGKDVELRCDPISGHTALYWYRQSLGQGLEFLIYFQGNSAPDKSGLPSDRFSAERTGGSVSTLTIQRTQQEDSAVYLCASSWTGGRYYGYTFGSGTRLTVV.

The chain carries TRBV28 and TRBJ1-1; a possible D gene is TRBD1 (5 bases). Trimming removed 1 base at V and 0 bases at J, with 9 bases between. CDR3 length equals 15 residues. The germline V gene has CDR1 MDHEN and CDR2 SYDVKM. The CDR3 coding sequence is TGTGCCAGCAGTTTATTGGGGGAGATGAACACTGAAGCTTTCTTT. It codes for CASSLLGEMNTEAFF.

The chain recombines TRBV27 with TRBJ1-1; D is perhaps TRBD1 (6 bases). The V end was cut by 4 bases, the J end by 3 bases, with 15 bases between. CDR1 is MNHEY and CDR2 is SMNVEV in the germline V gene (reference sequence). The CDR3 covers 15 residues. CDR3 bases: TGTGCCAGCAGTTCGAGGGGGTATAGGGACACTGAAGCTTTCTTT. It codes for CASSSRGYRDTEAFF.

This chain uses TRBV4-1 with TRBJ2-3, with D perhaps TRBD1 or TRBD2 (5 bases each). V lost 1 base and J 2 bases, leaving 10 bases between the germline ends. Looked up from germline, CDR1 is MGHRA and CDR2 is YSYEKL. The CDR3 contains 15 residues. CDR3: CASSQAGSFTDTQYF. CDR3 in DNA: TGCGCCAGCAGCCAAGCAGGGAGCTTCACAGATACGCAGTATTTT.

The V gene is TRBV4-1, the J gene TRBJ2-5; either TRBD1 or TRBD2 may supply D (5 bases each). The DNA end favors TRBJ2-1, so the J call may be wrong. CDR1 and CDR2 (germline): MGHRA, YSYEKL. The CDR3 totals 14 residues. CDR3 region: CASSLYGTLTEQFF. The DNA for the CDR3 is TGCGCCAGCAGCCTATACGGGACCCTTACCGAGCAGTTCTTC.